This T cell receptor (beta chain) was recorded in a study of blood T cell repertoires in COVID-19. Using immunoSEQ multiplex PCR, the repertoire was profiled, and TCRdb retains in-frame clones only, with some absent. The repertoire consists of about 180,000 clones, with 70% to 85% occurring once and the leading ten covering around 15%. CDR3 length: 14 residues. Trimming pared 6 bases from V and 6 bases from J, leaving 14 bases between. Germline CDR1 and CDR2: MDHEN and SYDVKM. The chain joins TRBV28 to TRBJ2-2; D gene unclear. This sequence was found in a woman between 50 and 59 years old who had recovered from COVID-19. Input material: PBMCs or T cells enriched from blood (not recorded which). CDR3: CASRASFDAGELFF. CDR3 nucleotides: TGTGCCAGCAGAGCTTCCTTTGATGCCGGGGAGCTGTTTTTT.